This is a list of T cell receptor beta chains from one sample in a study of blood T cell repertoires in COVID-19. TCRdb's copy holds only in-frame clones and misses some; the assay was immunoSEQ multiplex PCR. The sample records around 250,000 clones, around 82% being singletons. The sequenced sample consisted of peripheral blood. The receptors originated from an elderly man with acute or convalescent COVID-19. Each CDR3 is given with its conserved first and last residue. The order of the fields is clone size, D gene, V gene, J gene, CDR3 protein, CDR3 DNA. D genes are given only for firm matches. Rows may omit the clone size; those that give it use once, few, many or a size class.

>.|.|TRBV18|TRBJ2-7
CASSPDTSSYEQYF
TGTGCCAGCTCACCGGACACGAGCTCCTACGAGCAGTACTTC
>.|.|TRBV19|TRBJ1-2
CASSPSTTGGYTF
TGTGCCAGTAGCCCATCCACCACAGGTGGCTACACCTTC
>.|.|TRBV7-8|TRBJ1-4
CASSLVLGEEEKLFF
TGTGCCAGCAGCTTAGTATTAGGGGAAGAGGAAAAACTGTTTTTT
>.|TRBD1|TRBV29-1|TRBJ2-3
CSVQGIGGTDTQYF
TGCAGCGTACAGGGGATCGGGGGCACAGATACGCAGTATTTT
>.|TRBD1|TRBV5-1|TRBJ2-1
CASSLVGTASYNEQFF
TGCGCCAGCAGCTTGGTGGGGACAGCCTCCTACAATGAGCAGTTCTTC
>once|.|TRBV6-2/TRBV6-3|TRBJ1-6
CASSPYDRNSPLHF
TGTGCCAGCAGTCCCTATGACAGGAATTCACCCCTCCACTTT
>.|TRBD1|TRBV27|TRBJ1-6
CASSLETGRNSPLHF
TGTGCCAGCAGTTTAGAGACAGGGAGGAATTCACCCCTCCACTTT
>.|TRBD1|TRBV3-1/TRBV3-2|TRBJ1-1
CASADTGAMNTEAFF
TGTGCCAGCGCTGACACAGGGGCTATGAACACTGAAGCTTTCTTT
>.|TRBD1|TRBV10-1|TRBJ1-2
CASRDRGRYGYTF
TGCGCCAGCAGGGACAGGGGTCGGTATGGCTACACCTTC
>few|.|TRBV6-1|TRBJ1-2
CASSEARRDYGYTF
TGTGCCAGCAGTGAAGCTCGCAGGGACTATGGCTACACCTTC
>few|TRBD2|TRBV6-5|TRBJ2-2
CASSILAGGTGELFF
TGTGCCAGCAGTATACTAGCGGGGGGCACCGGGGAGCTGTTTTTT
>.|.|TRBV7-6|TRBJ2-7
CASGQGGEQYF
TGTGCCAGCGGGCAGGGAGGCGAGCAGTACTTC
>.|.|TRBV5-1|TRBJ2-7
CASSLQTGRIGEQYF
TGCGCCAGCAGCTTGCAGACAGGGAGGATTGGGGAGCAGTACTTC
>.|TRBD1|TRBV6-5|TRBJ2-1
CASSYPGTGSFEQFF
TGTGCCAGCAGTTACCCCGGGACAGGGAGTTTTGAGCAGTTCTTC
>.|.|TRBV9|TRBJ2-1
CASSTRLEGEQFF
TGTGCCAGCAGCACCAGACTAGAGGGTGAGCAGTTCTTC
>.|.|TRBV28|TRBJ1-1
CATRDRLNTEAFF
TGTGCCACCCGAGACAGACTGAACACTGAAGCTTTCTTT
>.|TRBD1|TRBV5-4|TRBJ2-1
CASSIGTASVNEQFF
TGTGCCAGCAGCATAGGGACAGCTAGTGTTAATGAGCAGTTCTTC
>.|.|TRBV5-6|TRBJ2-7
CASSLGQFSTYEQYF
TGTGCCAGCAGCTTGGGACAGTTCAGCACCTACGAGCAGTACTTC
>.|TRBD2|TRBV5-1|TRBJ2-1
CASSPGLAGGSPLFF
TGCGCCAGCAGCCCGGGACTAGCGGGAGGGAGTCCCCTGTTCTTC
>.|.|TRBV29-1|TRBJ2-1
CSVYRDTQGNEQFF
TGCAGCGTCTACCGGGACACCCAAGGAAATGAGCAGTTCTTC
>.|.|TRBV11-3|TRBJ2-3
CASSLGVQGSLSDTQYF
TGTGCCAGCAGCTTAGGCGTCCAGGGAAGTTTATCAGATACGCAGTATTTT
>.|TRBD1|TRBV2|TRBJ1-5
CASSGTGDSNQPQHF
TGTGCCAGCAGTGGGACAGGGGATAGCAATCAGCCCCAGCATTTT
>.|.|TRBV11-2|TRBJ1-4
CASSGRALQMAGEKLFF
TGTGCCAGCAGCGGGCGGGCCCTTCAGATGGCGGGTGAAAAACTGTTTTTT
>.|.|TRBV15|TRBJ2-7
CATSRGLSYEQYF
TGTGCCACCAGCAGGGGCCTCTCCTACGAGCAGTACTTC
>.|TRBD2|TRBV5-1|TRBJ2-7
CASSAGTRSRYEQYF
TGCGCCAGCAGCGCAGGGACTAGGAGTCGCTACGAGCAGTACTTC
>.|.|TRBV30|TRBJ1-4
CAWMAPGQGGEKLFF
TGTGCCTGGATGGCCCCCGGGCAGGGCGGTGAAAAACTGTTTTTT
>few|.|TRBV27|TRBJ2-1
CASSLNRDSYNEQFF
TGTGCCAGCAGTTTAAACAGGGACTCCTACAATGAGCAGTTCTTC
>once|.|TRBV7-2|TRBJ1-2
CASSLDRTSNYGYTF
TGTGCCAGCAGCTTAGACAGGACATCTAACTATGGCTACACCTTC
>.|.|TRBV7-8|TRBJ2-3
CASSFTTGPSTDTQYF
TGTGCCAGCAGCTTTACGACAGGACCTAGCACAGATACGCAGTATTTT
>.|.|TRBV19|TRBJ2-7
CASSRAGSSYEQYF
TGTGCCAGTAGTAGGGCGGGGAGCTCCTACGAGCAGTACTTC
>.|TRBD2|TRBV7-9|TRBJ2-3
CASSLGLADTDTQYF
TGTGCCAGCAGCTTAGGGCTAGCGGACACAGATACGCAGTATTTT
>.|TRBD1|TRBV14|TRBJ2-7
CASSQNTGAEQYF
TGTGCCAGCAGCCAAAATACAGGGGCCGAGCAGTACTTC
>many|TRBD2|TRBV5-1|TRBJ2-3
CASSLLTSGSTDTQYF
TGCGCCAGCAGCCTGCTGACTAGCGGGAGTACAGATACGCAGTATTTT
>.|TRBD2|TRBV3-1/TRBV3-2|TRBJ2-7
CASSPGLHYEQYF
TGTGCCAGCAGTCCGGGACTACACTACGAGCAGTACTTC
>few|.|TRBV20-1|TRBJ1-2
CSASAGDGYTF
TGCAGTGCTAGTGCGGGGGATGGCTACACCTTC
>.|TRBD2|TRBV4-1|TRBJ2-2
CASSQVQSGRSGELFF
TGCGCCAGCAGCCAAGTACAGAGCGGGAGAAGCGGGGAGCTGTTTTTT
>.|.|TRBV7-2|TRBJ1-1
CASSIRQNTEAFF
TGTGCCAGCAGCATCCGACAGAACACTGAAGCTTTCTTT
>.|.|TRBV5-1|TRBJ2-1
CASSLKGPSNEQFF
TGCGCCAGCAGCTTAAAGGGGCCGAGCAATGAGCAGTTCTTC
>.|TRBD2|TRBV4-2|TRBJ2-4
CASSRTSGQNIQYF
TGTGCCAGCAGCCGGACTAGCGGGCAAAACATTCAGTACTTC
>.|TRBD1|TRBV28|TRBJ1-5
CASRLTGGINQPQHF
TGTGCCAGCAGGTTAACAGGGGGTATCAATCAGCCCCAGCATTTT
>once|TRBD2|TRBV5-8|TRBJ2-4
CASSPPGIAGGLAKNIQYF
TGTGCCAGCAGCCCACCCGGGATAGCGGGGGGGCTAGCCAAAAACATTCAGTACTTC
>once|TRBD2|TRBV7-3|TRBJ2-1
CASSQGLELDEQFF
TGTGCCAGCAGCCAGGGACTAGAGTTGGATGAGCAGTTCTTC
>.|TRBD1|TRBV12-3/TRBV12-4|TRBJ1-1
CASSRWTGAEAFF
TGTGCCAGCAGTAGATGGACAGGGGCTGAAGCTTTCTTT
>.|TRBD1|TRBV3-1/TRBV3-2|TRBJ1-2
CASSGWGQGYGYTF
TGTGCCAGCAGCGGATGGGGACAGGGTTATGGCTACACCTTC
>.|.|TRBV6-5|TRBJ2-1
CASGSRGGVSEQFF
TGTGCCAGCGGGTCAAGGGGGGGGGTAAGTGAGCAGTTCTTC
>once|TRBD2|TRBV11-1|TRBJ2-1
CASSRTGLAGGPEQFF
TGTGCCAGCAGCCGGACGGGACTAGCGGGGGGGCCGGAGCAGTTCTTC
>.|.|TRBV29-1|TRBJ2-1
CSATPGLHNEQFF
TGCAGCGCCACACCGGGACTGCACAATGAGCAGTTCTTC
>.|TRBD2|TRBV3-1/TRBV3-2|TRBJ2-3
CASSQALSSGGITDTQYF
TGTGCCAGCAGCCAAGCGCTTAGTAGCGGGGGGATCACAGATACGCAGTATTTT